The next 25 T cell receptor beta chains were all read from a single sample in a study of blood T cells in healthy people across ages. A sample-barcoded 5' primer and a J-beta primer mix were used in a second PCR of roughly 6 to 11 cycles. TCRdb reanalysed the 5' RACE reads using MiXCR and keeps one entry per CDR3 protein. Here the sample spans approximately 1.5 million distinct CDR3 sequences, almost 35% being singletons. The sample was blood. The receptor set was obtained from a woman aged 25 to 39 in good health.

The sample holds many counts of this clonotype. The chain carries TRBV6-5 and TRBJ1-2, with 8 bases lining up with TRBD1. J gave up 4 bases and V 0 bases, and 4 bases lay outside the gene matches. This CDR3 contains 15 residues. CDR1 is MNHEY and CDR2 is SVGAGI in the germline V gene. Written as DNA, the CDR3 is TGTGCCAGCAGTTACTCGGCACAGGGGGTCTATGGCTACACCTTC. Translating it yields CASSYSAQGVYGYTF.

The sample holds a few counts of this clonotype. One base away lies a much larger clone, so this may be a sequencing read error. The V gene is TRBV6-5, the J gene TRBJ2-1; possibly TRBD2 for D (6 bases). Germline V gene sequence: CDR1 MNHEY, CDR2 SVGAGI. The CDR3 runs to 15 residues. The V and J ends lost 3 bases and 6 bases respectively, with 15 bases between them. The CDR3 spells CASSYRRAGCNEQFF. CDR3 DNA sequence: TGTGCCAGCAGTTATAGGAGGGCCGGGTGCAATGAGCAGTTCTTC.

The CDR3 region is CASSLTAPQETQYF. The CDR3, as DNA: TGTGCCAGCAGTTTAACGGCCCCCCAAGAGACCCAGTACTTC. The chain links TRBV12-3 or TRBV12-4 to TRBJ2-5; D not resolved. CDR3 length equals 14 residues. Trimming left V 2 bases short and J 1 base short, with 8 bases between.

This clonotype was recorded once. The chain uses TRBV5-1 and TRBJ1-2, with 7 bases aligning to TRBD1. The CDR3 spans 14 residues. From germline, CDR1 is SGHRS and CDR2 YFSETQ. With 3 bases clipped from V and 3 bases from J, the junction kept 5 bases outside the gene matches. For the CDR3, the DNA is TGCGCCAGCAGCTATACCCAGGGGGACTATGGCTACACCTTC. Encoded protein: CASSYTQGDYGYTF.

The rearrangement uses TRBV27 and TRBJ2-1; 8 bases are a match to TRBD2. The CDR3 extends over 13 amino acids. With V trimmed by 3 bases and J by 11 bases, 6 bases remained unmatched. CDR1 MNHEY and CDR2 SMNVEV come from the germline V gene (reference sequence). The CDR3 reads CASSLLAGLQQFF. The CDR3 bases are TGTGCCAGCAGTTTGCTAGCGGGCCTGCAGCAGTTCTTC.

Worth noting for this clonotype: One end of the junction fails to match germline, which may point to a read error. V gene TRBV4-1 combines with J gene TRBJ1-4; D not certain. The germline CDR1 and CDR2 sequences are MGHRA and YSYEKL. This CDR3 is 14 amino acids long. The CDR3 coding sequence is TGCGCCAGCCGCCAAGAAAGGGTTAATGAAAAACTGTTTTTT. Translation: CASRQERVNEKLFF.

The gene calls are TRBV5-1 and TRBJ2-5; 7 positions agree with TRBD1. Per germline, CDR1 SGHRS and CDR2 YFSETQ. The CDR3 spans 15 residues. V shed 0 bases and J 3 bases; nucleotides not matched to a gene: 5. In nucleotides, the CDR3 is TGCGCCAGCAGCTTGGAAGACAGGGTAAAAGAGACCCAGTACTTC. It is translated as CASSLEDRVKETQYF.

The CDR3 reads CSARDQRRGTYEQYF. In DNA form, the CDR3 reads TGCAGTGCTAGAGATCAGAGGCGGGGCACCTACGAGCAGTACTTC. The chain employs TRBV20-1 and TRBJ2-7; D is perhaps TRBD2 (6 bases). Germline lookup yields CDR1 DFQATT and CDR2 SNEGSKA (reference sequence). The CDR3 consists of 15 residues. V shed 0 bases and J shed 2 bases, with 14 bases lying between them.

This clonotype was recorded a few times. The rearrangement joins TRBV20-1 to TRBJ2-5; D may match TRBD1 or TRBD2 (6 bases each). The CDR3 sequence is 13 residues long. Per germline, CDR1 DFQATT and CDR2 SNEGSKA (reference sequence). Trimming took 6 bases from V and 4 from J, leaving 15 bases between them. The CDR3 DNA is TGCAGTGCGGGGGGACAAATCGGAGAGACCCAGTACTTC. Translating gives CSAGGQIGETQYF.

This clonotype was detected only a few times. The V gene is TRBV29-1, the J gene TRBJ1-4, with D possibly matching TRBD1 (5 bases). The CDR3 is made up of 12 amino acids. Trimming removed 4 bases at V and 6 bases at J, with 9 bases between. Per the germline V gene, CDR1 is SQVTM and CDR2 is ANQGSEA. The CDR3 sequence is CSVGGADEKLFF. In DNA form, the CDR3 reads TGCAGCGTTGGGGGCGCGGATGAAAAACTGTTTTTT.

This clonotype showed up just a few times. The V gene is TRBV28, the J gene TRBJ2-3, with 11 bases fitting TRBD2. V lost 5 bases and J lost 5; bases outside the gene matches: 6. CDR3 length: 15 residues. The germline CDR1 and CDR2 sequences are MDHEN and SYDVKM. The CDR3, as DNA: TGTGCCAGCAGTATGACCGGGACTAGCGGAGATACGCAGTATTTT. Amino acids: CASSMTGTSGDTQYF.

This clonotype was seen ten or more times. This chain joins TRBV4-2 and TRBJ1-5; unclear D gene. The CDR3 covers 15 residues. Germline values: CDR1 LGHNA, CDR2 YNFKEQ. V lost 4 bases to trimming and J lost 2 bases, with 12 bases between them. Written as DNA, the CDR3 is TGTGCCAGCAGCCCCTCTGACGTTGGCAATCAGCCCCAGCATTTT. Its translation is CASSPSDVGNQPQHF.

The chain recombines TRBV20-1 with TRBJ1-2, with D possibly TRBD1 on 6 matching bases. The CDR3 is 15 amino acids. The germline V and J ends were trimmed by 0 bases and 4 bases, with 15 bases remaining between them. Germline V gene data show CDR1 as DFQATT and CDR2 as SNEGSKA (reference sequence). CDR3 bases: TGCAGTGCTAGAGACAGGGGACCTGGATTCTATGGCTACACCTTC. It yields the protein CSARDRGPGFYGYTF.

The chain links TRBV7-8 to TRBJ1-1; D uncertain. Deletions cut 8 bases from V and 1 base from J, with 8 bases between. Per germline, CDR1 SGHVS and CDR2 FQNEAQ. The length of the CDR3 is 12 residues. CDR3 sequence (DNA): TGTGCCAGCCTCCGGTGGAACACTGAAGCTTTCTTT. It translates to CASLRWNTEAFF.

This clonotype was recorded a few times. The V call is TRBV4-1, the J call TRBJ1-2; 8 bases are a match to TRBD1. Germline-derived CDR1 and CDR2 are MGHRA and YSYEKL. This CDR3 has 16 residues. V shed 0 bases, J shed 4 bases, and the junction held 7 bases outside the gene matches. The CDR3 reads CASSQEGGRGPYGYTF. The CDR3 DNA is TGCGCCAGCAGCCAAGAAGGGGGCAGGGGGCCCTATGGCTACACCTTC.

The chain carries TRBV7-9 and TRBJ1-2; D unclear. The CDR3 has 14 residues. Germline V CDR1 and CDR2: SEHNR, FQNEAQ (reference sequence). V lost 1 base and J lost 1, with 7 bases in between. The CDR3 DNA is TGTGCCAGCAGCTTAGATGGGTTTAACTATGGCTACACCTTC. Residues: CASSLDGFNYGYTF.

The chain is built from TRBV3-1 and TRBJ2-1, with 8 nucleotides matching TRBD2. Trimming cost V 5 bases and J 13 bases; bases outside gene matches: 10. The CDR3 loop spans 13 amino acids. CDR1 is LGHDT, CDR2 YNNKEL, per germline (reference sequence). For the CDR3, the DNA is TGTGCCAGCAGCGCTCGCTCGGGGGGGCCTCAGTTCTTC. The encoded protein is CASSARSGGPQFF.

The chain employs TRBV10-3 and TRBJ2-7; 14 positions agree with TRBD2. With 3 bases clipped from V and 7 bases from J, the junction kept 11 bases outside the gene matches. The germline V gene encodes CDR1 ENHRY and CDR2 SYGVKD. The CDR3 runs 17 residues. The CDR3 reads CAISDSGTSGSYNEQYF. CDR3 coding DNA: TGTGCCATCAGTGACTCCGGGACTAGCGGGAGCTACAATGAGCAGTACTTC.

The chain recombines TRBV7-9 with TRBJ2-1, with TRBD2 identical over 8 bases. The CDR3 has 17 residues. The germline V gene has CDR1 SEHNR and CDR2 FQNEAQ (reference sequence). The trim removed 5 bases at V and 7 bases at J, leaving 16 bases unmatched. CDR3 loop: CASSPKPGTRRRNEQFF. The CDR3 DNA is TGTGCCAGCAGCCCCAAGCCGGGGACTAGAAGGAGGAATGAGCAGTTCTTC. The full variable domain, with the rest looked up from reference TRBV7-9 and TRBJ2-1, is DTGVSQNPRHKITKRGQNVTFRCDPISEHNRLYWYRQTLGQGPEFLTYFQNEAQLEKSRLLSDRFSAERPKGSFSTLEIQRTEQGDSAMYLCASSPKPGTRRRNEQFFGPGTRLTVL.

In its sample, this clonotype was seen many times. This sequence joins TRBV6-6 and TRBJ2-7; D might be TRBD2 (5 bases). CDR1 and CDR2 from the germline V gene are MNHNY and SVGAGI (reference sequence). Trimming took off 0 bases at V and 6 bases at J, with 9 bases between the two ends. This CDR3 contains 13 residues. The CDR3, as DNA: TGTGCCAGCAGTTACTCGACTGGGAGCGAGCAGTACTTC. It encodes CASSYSTGSEQYF.

A few counts support this clonotype. The chain links TRBV11-2 to TRBJ2-1; D is unclear. Germline CDR1 is SGHAT and CDR2 is FQNNGV. There are 12 residues in the CDR3. V was pared by 4 bases and J by 8 bases, with 9 bases between. The CDR3 is CASSSRYDEQFF. The CDR3, as DNA: TGTGCCAGCAGCTCGCGGTACGATGAGCAGTTCTTC.

There are many counts of this clonotype. The rearrangement uses TRBV6-6 and TRBJ2-5, with a possible D match to TRBD1 (6 bases). Germline CDR1 MNHNY, CDR2 SVGAGI (reference sequence). This CDR3 has 13 amino acids. Trimming took off 6 bases at V and 5 bases at J, with 13 bases between the two ends. Here the CDR3 reads CASRYRVGETQYF. For the CDR3, the DNA is TGTGCCAGCAGGTACAGGGTCGGGGAGACCCAGTACTTC.

Only a few counts were recorded for this clonotype. The chain employs TRBV20-1 and TRBJ2-1, with 14 nucleotides matching TRBD2. The CDR3 totals 16 residues. The junction had 8 bases not matched to a gene; V was cut back by 0 bases and J by 10 bases. From germline, CDR1 is DFQATT and CDR2 SNEGSKA (reference sequence). As DNA, the CDR3 is TGCAGTGCTAGAGATAAGGGGACTAGCGGGGGAAGGGAGCAGTTCTTC. Translating gives CSARDKGTSGGREQFF.

This clonotype turned up a few times. The gene calls are TRBV30 and TRBJ1-2; weak D call: TRBD1 (5 bases). The germline V and J ends were trimmed by 2 bases and 4 bases, with 11 bases remaining between them. There are 13 residues in the CDR3. Germline loops: CDR1 GTSNPN, CDR2 SVGIG (reference sequence). In DNA, the CDR3 is TGTGCCTGGAGTAGTGGACATGCCTATGGCTACACCTTC. As protein: CAWSSGHAYGYTF.

The chain is built from TRBV11-1 and TRBJ2-1; weak D call: TRBD2 (5 bases). The V end lost 2 bases, the J end lost 9 bases, and 17 bases lay between the germline ends. This CDR3 has 15 residues. CDR1 is SGHAT, CDR2 FQDESV, per germline (reference sequence). The CDR3 region is CASSLQELVGIEQFF. The DNA for the CDR3 is TGTGCCAGCAGCTTACAAGAACTAGTGGGAATTGAGCAGTTCTTC.